This TCR beta chain appears in the sequencing data of a study of cytomegalovirus exposure and HLA in healthy donors. Study-level points and caveats: After further analysis at a later stage, 16,951 TCR beta sequences were associated with HLA alleles at 0.05 false discovery rate.

The PCR was carried out with 60 Vbeta primers and 13 Jbeta primers. The protocol was immunoSEQ multiplex PCR, while the TCRdb copy is restricted to in-frame clones and leaves out a portion. The table shows 200,000 to 300,000 clones, with more than 75% occurring only once. A word on this clone: The target antigen is unknown.

Germline CDR1 is SNHLY and CDR2 is FYNNEI. Unmatched junction bases numbered 7, after V lost 7 bases and J lost 2 bases. The CDR3 runs 14 residues. This TCR was recovered from a woman between 35 and 50 years old in good health and CMV-seropositive. This chain connects TRBV2 to TRBJ2-5, with 7 bases identical to TRBD2. The specimen sequenced was PBMCs. The CDR3 is CASKRGYLQETQYF. In nucleotides, the CDR3 is TGTGCCAGCAAGCGGGGATACTTACAAGAGACCCAGTACTTC.